One sample yielded the 24 T cell receptor beta chains listed below, sequenced in a study of blood T cell repertoires in COVID-19. This table comes from immunoSEQ multiplex PCR, and its TCRdb copy is limited to in-frame clones, with some not included. The sample holds some 490,000 clones; 80% to 90% are singletons and the top ten take 6.5% to 8.5%. Sequences were obtained from PBMCs or T cells enriched from blood (not recorded which). These receptor sequences come from a woman aged 55-70 years who had recovered from COVID-19.

The rearrangement uses TRBV6-5 and TRBJ1-5, with a possible D match to TRBD1 (5 bases). Germline V gene data show CDR1 as MNHEY and CDR2 as SVGAGI. CDR3 length: 15 amino acids. V lost 6 bases and J lost 0, with 12 bases in between. CDR3: CASRQDGPSNQPQHF. In DNA form, the CDR3 reads TGTGCCAGCAGACAGGACGGACCTAGCAATCAGCCCCAGCATTTT.

The chain carries TRBV5-1 and TRBJ2-7; 10 bases are shared with TRBD1. The ends lost 4 bases at V and 6 bases at J; junction bases unmatched: 4. Germline CDR1 SGHRS, CDR2 YFSETQ. The CDR3 extends over 13 amino acids. Here the CDR3 reads CASSRDRGGEQYV. In DNA, the CDR3 is TGCGCCAGCAGCAGGGACAGGGGAGGCGAGCAGTACGTC.

The rearrangement links TRBV6-6 to TRBJ1-5; TRBD1 aligns across 8 bases. This CDR3 region has 15 residues. CDR1 is MNHNY and CDR2 is SVGAGI in the germline V gene (reference sequence). V shed 8 bases and J 4 bases; nucleotides not matched to a gene: 10. CDR3 in DNA: TGTGCCAGCGGCCCACAGGGGGGTGTAAATCAGCCCCAGCATTTT. Amino acid sequence: CASGPQGGVNQPQHF.

The V and J genes are TRBV5-4 and TRBJ1-6; D ambiguous. V was shortened by 5 bases and J by 6 bases, with 15 bases between the two germline ends. Germline V gives CDR1 SGHNT, CDR2 YYREEE (reference sequence). This CDR3 comprises 15 residues. The CDR3, as DNA: TGTGCCAGCAGGGCGAGCACAGTCCTTAATTCACCCCTCCACTTT. This translates into CASRASTVLNSPLHF.

V gene TRBV7-6 combines with J gene TRBJ1-2, with D possibly being TRBD1 (5 bases). Trimming left V 0 bases short and J 7 bases short, with 9 bases between. The CDR3 is made up of 13 amino acids. Germline CDR1 and CDR2: SGHVS and FNYEAQ. CDR3 sequence: CASSLATDVGYTF. For the CDR3, the DNA is TGTGCCAGCAGCTTAGCGACAGACGTTGGCTACACCTTC.

This sequence joins TRBV2 and TRBJ1-4; possible D gene TRBD1, 6 bases. CDR3 length: 15 amino acids. Germline V gene data show CDR1 as SNHLY and CDR2 as FYNNEI. The V end lost 8 bases, the J end lost 5 bases, and 18 bases lay between the germline ends. The CDR3 DNA reads TGTGCCAGCTCAAGGACAGCGCTAATGAATGAAAAACTGTTTTTT. This gives the protein CASSRTALMNEKLFF.

This rearrangement joins TRBV23-1 to TRBJ1-2; D remains unclear. TRBV23-1 is treated as an ORF (open reading frame) with a function not yet certain. The CDR3 is 18 amino acids. Trimming cost V 2 bases and J 4 bases, with 23 bases left between them. The CDR3 DNA sequence: TGCGCCAGCAGTCAACCCACAGTTCCGCCCGCAATACCCTATGGCTACACCTTC. Amino acid sequence: CASSQPTVPPAIPYGYTF.

The chain combines TRBV3-1 (or the pseudogene TRBV3-2) with TRBJ1-4; tentative D call: TRBD1 (6 bases). CDR1 is LGHDT and CDR2 is YNNKEL in the germline V gene (reference sequence). The V end lost 3 bases, the J end lost 8 bases, and 19 bases lay between the germline ends. The CDR3 is made up of 16 amino acids. In DNA, the CDR3 is TGTGCCAGCAGCCACCAGTCGAGCCAGGGGCTCGAAAAACTGTTTTTT. It specifies CASSHQSSQGLEKLFF.

V gene TRBV3-1 (or the pseudogene TRBV3-2) combines with J gene TRBJ1-2, with D unresolved. This CDR3 has 12 amino acids. Germline lookup yields CDR1 LGHDT and CDR2 YNNKEL (reference sequence). Deletions cut 0 bases from V and 9 bases from J, with 8 bases between. CDR3 sequence reads: CASSQDSPSYTF. The CDR3 coding sequence is TGTGCCAGCAGCCAAGATTCCCCCAGCTACACCTTC.

The J gene is TRBJ1-1, the V gene TRBV2, with 8 bases matching TRBD1. Looked up from germline, CDR1 is SNHLY and CDR2 is FYNNEI. V dropped 5 bases and J dropped 1; count of bases not matched to a gene: 3. The CDR3 consists of 14 residues. Written as DNA, the CDR3 is TGTGCCAGCAGTTTTGACAGGGGGAACACTGAAGCTTTCTTT. Residues: CASSFDRGNTEAFF.

The rearrangement uses TRBV3-1 (or the pseudogene TRBV3-2) and TRBJ2-3; a weak D match, TRBD2 (7 bases). Germline-derived CDR1 and CDR2 are LGHDT and YNNKEL (reference sequence). Trimming pared 0 bases from V and 4 bases from J, leaving 17 bases between. The CDR3 spans 17 residues. DNA for the CDR3: TGTGCCAGCAGCCAAGATTTGGCGGGGGCGATTCCAGATACGCAGTATTTT. Protein: CASSQDLAGAIPDTQYF.

This chain connects TRBV24-1 to TRBJ2-1; a weak D match, TRBD2 (5 bases). V was trimmed by 0 bases and J by 1 base, leaving 9 bases between them. The CDR3 spans 16 residues. CDR1 KGHDR and CDR2 SFDVKD come from the germline V gene. CDR3 sequence (DNA): TGTGCCACCAGTGATTTGAGCCGGGGATCCTACAATGAGCAGTTCTTC. This translates into CATSDLSRGSYNEQFF.

Here the CDR3 reads CASSQDWIDRGGETQYF. CDR3 nucleotides: TGTGCCAGCAGCCAAGATTGGATAGACAGGGGTGGGGAGACCCAGTACTTC. J is TRBJ2-5 and V is TRBV14, with 8 bases matching TRBD1. The CDR3 contains 17 residues. The J segment lost 5 bases and the V segment lost 0 bases, leaving 11 bases of the junction unmatched. Germline V lookup: CDR1 SGHDN, CDR2 FVKESK. Looking up the rest from reference TRBV14 and TRBJ2-5 gives the full variable domain: EAGVTQFPSHSVIEKGQTVTLRCDPISGHDNLYWYRRVMGKEIKFLLHFVKESKQDESGMPNNRFLAERTGGTYSTLKVQPAELEDSGVYFCASSQDWIDRGGETQYFGPGTRLLVL.

This sequence joins TRBV2 and TRBJ2-7, with 9 bases lining up with TRBD1. Germline CDR1 and CDR2: SNHLY and FYNNEI. The CDR3 extends over 12 amino acids. The CDR3 region has the DNA TGTGCCAGCAGTGTTATCTGGACAGGGGCCTCCGTC. It specifies CASSVIWTGASV.

This clone was detected only once. The rearrangement joins TRBV27 to TRBJ1-2; no clear D. The V gene's germline CDR1 is MNHEY and CDR2 SMNVEV (reference sequence). CDR3 length: 14 residues. The ends were cut back, 6 bases at V and 9 bases at J, with 20 bases in the middle. CDR3 protein: CASRSLGSSPSYTF. The DNA of the CDR3 is TGTGCCAGCAGGTCCCTCGGGTCTAGCCCGAGCTACACCTTC.

The chain is built from TRBV7-8 and TRBJ1-2, with 8 bases that match TRBD1. Germline trimming cut 2 bases from V and 4 bases from J; bases unmatched to any gene: 9. Germline assignment: CDR1 SGHVS and CDR2 FQNEAQ. The CDR3 consists of 16 residues. The CDR3 DNA sequence: TGTGCCAGCAGCTTATTGCAGGGGGCAAACCTCTATGGCTACACCTTC. Its translation is CASSLLQGANLYGYTF.

The chain is built from TRBV6-6 and TRBJ2-5; the D gene is possibly TRBD2 (5 bases). Germline loops: CDR1 MNHNY, CDR2 SVGAGI (reference sequence). Deletions cut 5 bases from V and 7 bases from J, with 17 bases between. The CDR3 is 14 residues long. The CDR3 sequence is CASSTPGSRGTQYF. The DNA for the CDR3 is TGTGCCAGCAGTACCCCGGGGTCCCGAGGGACCCAGTACTTC.

This chain links TRBV5-4 with TRBJ2-2; TRBD1 aligns across 9 bases. Germline V gene sequence: CDR1 SGHNT, CDR2 YYREEE (reference sequence). V lost 0 bases and J lost 2; bases outside the gene matches: 8. This CDR3 contains 18 residues. The CDR3 coding sequence is TGTGCCAGCAGCTTGGATGTCCCGGGACAGGGAAACACCGGGGAGCTGTTTTTT. It codes for CASSLDVPGQGNTGELFF.

CDR3 DNA: TGCGCCAGCACCACAGGGACCGGGGAGCTGTTTTTT. It codes for CASTTGTGELFF. The rearrangement joins TRBV10-2 to TRBJ2-2, with D perhaps matching TRBD1 (6 bases). CDR1 WSHSY and CDR2 SAAADI come from the germline V gene. The V gene lost 7 bases and the J gene lost 5 bases, with 8 bases spanning the gap. CDR3 length equals 12 residues.

This rearrangement joins TRBV2 to TRBJ1-6; D is unclear. CDR1 is SNHLY, CDR2 FYNNEI, per germline. The CDR3 consists of 15 residues. V lost 6 bases to trimming and J lost 2 bases, with 11 bases between them. The CDR3 coding sequence is TGTGCCAGCAGGGGCAAAGGCACCTATAATTCACCCCTCCACTTT. It encodes CASRGKGTYNSPLHF. The entire variable domain, with the rest obtained from reference TRBV2 and TRBJ1-6, is as follows: EPEVTQTPSHQVTQMGQEVILRCVPISNHLYFYWYRQILGQKVEFLVSFYNNEISEKSEIFDDQFSVERPDGSNFTLKIRSTKLEDSAMYFCASRGKGTYNSPLHFGNGTRLTVT.

This clone was observed once. The chain employs TRBV11-2 and TRBJ2-2; D call uncertain. CDR1 SGHAT and CDR2 FQNNGV come from the germline V gene. The length of the CDR3 is 13 residues. Trimming shortened V by 7 bases and J by 0 bases, and 6 bases separated the two germline ends. In DNA form, the CDR3 reads TGTGCCAGCACAGTCGCGAACACCGGGGAGCTGTTTTTT. It translates to CASTVANTGELFF.

The rearrangement uses TRBV11-2 and TRBJ1-5, with D maybe TRBD1 (5 bases). V lost 5 bases and J 1 base, leaving 6 bases between the germline ends. There are 13 residues in the CDR3. In germline, CDR1 is SGHAT, CDR2 FQNNGV. DNA of the CDR3: TGTGCCAGCAGCCGGGGGAGCAATCAGCCCCAGCATTTT. This translates into CASSRGSNQPQHF.

The V gene is TRBV29-1, the J gene TRBJ2-3; 8 nucleotides line up with TRBD1. Germline V CDR1 and CDR2: SQVTM, ANQGSEA. CDR3 size: 16 residues. Germline trimming cut 4 bases from V and 2 bases from J; bases unmatched to any gene: 11. CDR3 nucleotide sequence: TGCAGCGTTGCAGGGGGCGGCCTTTCCCTCACAGATACGCAGTATTTT. Translation gives CSVAGGGLSLTDTQYF.

The rearrangement uses TRBV27 and TRBJ2-3; TRBD1 agrees at 9 bases. The germline V gene has CDR1 MNHEY and CDR2 SMNVEV (reference sequence). The V segment lost 4 bases and the J segment 3 bases; nucleotides outside the gene matches: 5. The length of the CDR3 is 15 residues. The CDR3 reads CASSSPGQGTDTQYF. The CDR3 DNA reads as TGTGCCAGCAGTTCTCCGGGACAGGGTACAGATACGCAGTATTTT.